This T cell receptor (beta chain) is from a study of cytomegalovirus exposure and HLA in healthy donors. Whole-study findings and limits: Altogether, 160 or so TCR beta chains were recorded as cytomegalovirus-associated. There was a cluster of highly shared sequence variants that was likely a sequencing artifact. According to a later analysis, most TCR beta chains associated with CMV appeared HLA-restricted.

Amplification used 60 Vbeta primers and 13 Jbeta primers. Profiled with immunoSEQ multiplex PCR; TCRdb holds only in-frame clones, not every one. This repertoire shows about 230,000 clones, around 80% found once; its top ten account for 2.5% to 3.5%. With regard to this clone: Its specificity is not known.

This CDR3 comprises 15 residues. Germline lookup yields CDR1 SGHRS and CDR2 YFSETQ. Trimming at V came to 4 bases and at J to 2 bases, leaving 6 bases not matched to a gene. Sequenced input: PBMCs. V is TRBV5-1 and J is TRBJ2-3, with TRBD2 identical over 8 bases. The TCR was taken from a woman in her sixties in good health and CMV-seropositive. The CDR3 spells CASSPQAGDTDTQYF. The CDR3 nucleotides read TGCGCCAGCAGCCCCCAAGCGGGGGACACAGATACGCAGTATTTT.